This passage covers 15 T cell receptor beta chains from one sample sequenced in a study of shared clonotypes between healthy human individuals. The method was immunoSEQ multiplex PCR; TCRdb's version includes in-frame clones alone and lacks a portion of them. The sample includes around 510,000 clones, roughly 95% of them seen just once. Sequenced material: naive CD4+ T cells sorted from blood. Specified subset: CD45RA+ positively selected. The receptors originated from a woman in her 30s in good health.

This sequence joins TRBV2 and TRBJ2-2; 10 bases match TRBD2. The V segment lost 2 bases and the J segment 5 bases; nucleotides outside the gene matches: 8. The CDR3 contains 17 residues. Germline-derived CDR1 and CDR2 are SNHLY and FYNNEI. This chain's CDR3 is CASSEIGLAGGTGELFF. In nucleotides, the CDR3 is TGTGCCAGCAGTGAAATCGGGTTAGCGGGAGGTACCGGGGAGCTGTTTTTT. The complete variable domain, with remaining parts taken from reference TRBV2 and TRBJ2-2, reads EPEVTQTPSHQVTQMGQEVILRCVPISNHLYFYWYRQILGQKVEFLVSFYNNEISEKSEIFDDQFSVERPDGSNFTLKIRSTKLEDSAMYFCASSEIGLAGGTGELFFGEGSRLTVL.

The chain uses TRBV4-1 and TRBJ2-3; D not resolved. CDR3 length equals 16 residues. Germline V lookup: CDR1 MGHRA, CDR2 YSYEKL. V was clipped by 1 base and J by 4 bases, with 15 bases between them. This chain's CDR3 is CASSQVALNRPDTQYF. CDR3 bases: TGCGCCAGCAGCCAAGTTGCACTAAATCGCCCAGATACGCAGTATTTT.

This clone was detected once. The CDR3 loop reads CAGGGVTQYF. The CDR3, as DNA: TGTGCCGGAGGGGGTGTCACGCAGTATTTT. This chain connects TRBV30 to TRBJ2-3; D possibly uses TRBD1 or TRBD2 (6 bases each). Trimming pared 8 bases from V and 9 bases from J, leaving 12 bases between. The CDR3 has 10 residues. In germline, CDR1 is GTSNPN, CDR2 SVGIG (reference sequence).

The J gene is TRBJ2-7, the V gene TRBV5-4; D tentatively fits TRBD1 or TRBD2 (5 bases each). Germline V CDR1 and CDR2: SGHNT, YYREEE (reference sequence). The CDR3 loop spans 14 amino acids. The ends were cut back, 4 bases at V and 5 bases at J, with 16 bases in the middle. The CDR3 sequence: CASSPEPGLDEQYF. The DNA for the CDR3 is TGTGCCAGCAGCCCCGAACCGGGGCTCGACGAGCAGTACTTC.

This chain links TRBV5-1 with TRBJ1-1, with D possibly being TRBD1 (6 bases). Germline V gene data show CDR1 as SGHRS and CDR2 as YFSETQ. V was shortened by 5 bases and J by 1 base, with 18 bases between the two germline ends. This CDR3 is built from 16 residues. The CDR3 loop is CASSHSGGRTNTEAFF. CDR3 sequence (DNA): TGCGCCAGCAGTCACTCCGGGGGCAGGACGAACACTGAAGCTTTCTTT.

This clone was seen just once. The chain uses TRBV5-1 and TRBJ2-5; no reliable D call. V was pared by 2 bases and J by 6 bases, with 17 bases between. The CDR3 covers 15 residues. Germline loops: CDR1 SGHRS, CDR2 YFSETQ. Here the CDR3 reads CASSFMGAVSKTQYF. CDR3 nucleotide sequence: TGCGCCAGCAGCTTTATGGGTGCCGTAAGTAAGACCCAGTACTTC. Based on the CDR3 plus reference TRBV5-1 and TRBJ2-5, the full variable domain is KAGVTQTPRYLIKTRGQQVTLSCSPISGHRSVSWYQQTPGQGLQFLFEYFSETQRNKGNFPGRFSGRQFSNSRSEMNVSTLELGDSALYLCASSFMGAVSKTQYFGPGTRLLVL.

CDR3 residues: CASSQRLAGGRKGNEQFF. The CDR3 nucleotides are TGTGCCAGCAGCCAACGACTAGCGGGAGGGCGAAAGGGCAATGAGCAGTTCTTC. This chain links TRBV4-2 with TRBJ2-1; 14 nucleotides match TRBD2. The germline V gene has CDR1 LGHNA and CDR2 YNFKEQ. J gave up 6 bases and V 2 bases, and 9 bases lay outside the gene matches. The CDR3 is 18 residues long.

V and J are TRBV21-1 and TRBJ2-7; the table's D call of TRBD1 was not tested on the DNA. TRBV21-1 is given as a pseudogene. The CDR3 consists of 21 residues. CDR3 protein: CASSKNPPSGQGATDIYEQYF. The CDR3 DNA sequence: TGTGCCAGCAGCAAGAACCCCCCTAGTGGACAGGGGGCTACAGATATCTACGAGCAGTACTTC.

V and J are TRBV23-1 and TRBJ2-3, with 7 bases that match TRBD1. TRBV23-1 qualifies as an ORF whose function is uncertain. Trimming at V came to 4 bases and at J to 2 bases, leaving 9 bases not matched to a gene. The CDR3 contains 16 residues. This CDR3 is CASSRVRGFFTDTQYF. DNA for the CDR3: TGCGCCAGCAGTCGAGTCAGGGGGTTTTTCACAGATACGCAGTATTTT.

The chain links TRBV7-2 to TRBJ2-3; no reliable D call. The CDR3 spans 15 residues. Trimming took 5 bases from V and 4 from J, leaving 16 bases between them. The germline V gene has CDR1 SGHTA and CDR2 FQGNSA. The CDR3 spells CASSPAHVVADTQYF. For the CDR3, the DNA is TGTGCCAGCAGCCCGGCCCACGTGGTCGCAGATACGCAGTATTTT.

V and J are TRBV28 and TRBJ1-1; D gene unclear. CDR1 MDHEN and CDR2 SYDVKM come from the germline V gene. With 5 bases removed from V and 4 bases from J, the gap between germline ends came to 8 bases. The CDR3 sequence is 12 residues long. This CDR3 reads CASSPPRTEAFF. CDR3 DNA: TGTGCCAGCAGTCCCCCACGCACTGAAGCTTTCTTT.

On this clone: Other nucleotide sequences in the sample specify the same CDR3. The chain uses TRBV11-2 and TRBJ2-5; D is uncertain. The germline gives CDR1 SGHAT, CDR2 FQNNGV. Trimming removed 1 base from V and 4 bases from J, with 1 base in between. The CDR3 runs to 11 residues. CDR3 sequence (DNA): TGTGCCAGCAGCTTAGGAGAGACCCAGTACTTC. It encodes CASSLGETQYF.

The rearrangement uses TRBV11-3 and TRBJ2-1; maybe TRBD1 (5 bases). From germline, CDR1 is SGHNT and CDR2 YENEEA. CDR3 length equals 14 residues. The germline V and J ends were trimmed by 5 bases and 5 bases, with 13 bases remaining between them. CDR3 sequence: CASSQGTIDNEQFF. In nucleotides, the CDR3 is TGTGCCAGCAGCCAGGGCACCATTGACAATGAGCAGTTCTTC.

The chain has TRBV28 and TRBJ2-1, with 13 bases that match TRBD2. The CDR3 is made up of 17 amino acids. The germline CDR1 and CDR2 sequences are MDHEN and SYDVKM. The ends lost 5 bases at V and 6 bases at J; junction bases unmatched: 10. CDR3 amino acids: CASSTTLWTSGSNEQFF. As DNA, the CDR3 is TGTGCCAGCAGTACAACCCTTTGGACTAGCGGGAGCAATGAGCAGTTCTTC.

CDR3 DNA: TGTGCCAGCAGCGCCAGTGGGGACGAGCAGTACTTC. Its protein product is CASSASGDEQYF. The gene calls are TRBV7-6 and TRBJ2-7; D remains ambiguous. CDR1 and CDR2 (germline): SGHVS, FNYEAQ. The CDR3 consists of 12 residues. V was shortened by 5 bases and J by 5 bases, with 10 bases between the two germline ends.